The clone carrying this TCR beta chain was detected only a few times. These data belong to a study of response to subunit inactivated influenza vaccine. The germline V gene encodes CDR1 SEHNR and CDR2 FQNEAQ (reference sequence). The CDR3 has 11 residues. V was cut by 8 bases and J by 6 bases, with 7 bases left in between. TCRdb re-called the RT-PCR reads with MiXCR, one entry per CDR3 protein. The table has some 200,000 distinct CDR3 sequences, approximately 12% seen once; the top ten hold 25% to 30%. This same sample was also part of a study on T cells expressing NK-cell markers. From that paper: A 5'RACE template switching approach incorporating UMIs was used to make TCR beta cDNA. Of the CD8+ T cell pool in over 5 donors, about 1.0-7.0% was accounted for by dominant NKG2C+ clonotypes. In several donors, these clonotypes also led the CD3+CD56-NKG2C+ fraction. Clones of NKG2C+ T cells that had expanded were of unclear HCMV specificity.

Specimen: CD8+ T cells sorted from PBMCs, collected about 12 days after vaccination. The chain has TRBV7-9 and TRBJ2-2; no clear D gene. The source of this sequence is a man over 45 who received an inactivated influenza vaccine. The chain's CDR3 is CASRGSGELFF. CDR3 bases: TGTGCCAGCCGTGGGTCCGGGGAGCTGTTTTTT.